The rows below give T cell receptor beta chains drawn from one sample of a study of early T cells in non-severe SARS-CoV-2 infection. Using its own MiXCR run on the 5' RACE reads, TCRdb lists one record per CDR3 protein. The table lists roughly 50,000 distinct CDR3 sequences, 5.6% of them singletons. The sequencing input was whole blood. All receptors derive from an adult who was a healthcare worker with PCR-confirmed SARS-CoV-2 infection or an uninfected control (not recorded which). The CDR3 runs from the conserved cysteine through the conserved F or W. D genes are given only for firm matches. Size is omitted from some rows. Given values are once, few, many or a class for expanded clones.

clone size: many
J gene: TRBJ2-7
V gene: TRBV25-1
D gene: .
CDR3 protein: CASSAPPSSYEQYF
CDR3 DNA: TGTGCCAGCAGTGCCCCGCCGAGCTCCTACGAGCAGTACTTC

clone size: many
J gene: TRBJ2-1
V gene: TRBV5-4
D gene: .
CDR3 protein: CASSLASALFGNEQFF
CDR3 DNA: TGTGCCAGCAGCTTAGCTAGCGCCCTTTTTGGCAATGAGCAGTTCTTC

clone size: .
J gene: TRBJ1-6
V gene: TRBV7-6
D gene: .
CDR3 protein: CASSLSEVNSPLHF
CDR3 DNA: TGTGCCAGCAGCTTATCAGAGGTTAATTCACCCCTCCACTTT

clone size: .
J gene: TRBJ2-1
V gene: TRBV4-1
D gene: TRBD2
CDR3 protein: CASSQEGHFGTSGRPTEGEQFF
CDR3 DNA: TGCGCCAGCAGCCAAGAGGGGCACTTTGGGACTAGCGGGAGGCCTACGGAGGGTGAGCAGTTCTTC

clone size: many
J gene: TRBJ2-1
V gene: TRBV20-1
D gene: TRBD1
CDR3 protein: CSANTGGMIDEQFF
CDR3 DNA: TGCAGTGCTAATACAGGGGGAATGATCGATGAGCAGTTCTTC

clone size: .
J gene: TRBJ2-1
V gene: TRBV11-3
D gene: .
CDR3 protein: CASSLLGNEQFF
CDR3 DNA: TGTGCCAGCAGCTTACTCGGCAATGAGCAGTTCTTC

clone size: many
J gene: TRBJ2-7
V gene: TRBV12-3/TRBV12-4
D gene: .
CDR3 protein: CASSPRGYEQYF
CDR3 DNA: TGTGCCAGCAGTCCCCGCGGCTACGAGCAGTACTTC

clone size: many
J gene: TRBJ1-1
V gene: TRBV10-3
D gene: .
CDR3 protein: CAIGQGLMNTEAFF
CDR3 DNA: TGTGCCATCGGGCAGGGCCTCATGAACACTGAAGCTTTCTTT

clone size: many
J gene: TRBJ1-1
V gene: TRBV7-6
D gene: .
CDR3 protein: CASSSPKTNMNTEAFF
CDR3 DNA: TGTGCCAGCAGCTCTCCGAAGACAAACATGAACACTGAAGCTTTCTTT

clone size: many
J gene: TRBJ1-3
V gene: TRBV6-6
D gene: TRBD1
CDR3 protein: CASSVGQGAGNTIYF
CDR3 DNA: TGTGCCAGCAGTGTGGGACAGGGTGCTGGAAACACCATATATTTT

clone size: .
J gene: TRBJ1-1
V gene: TRBV5-1
D gene: .
CDR3 protein: CASSGGQASTEAFF
CDR3 DNA: TGCGCCAGCAGCGGAGGGCAAGCGAGCACTGAAGCTTTCTTT

clone size: many
J gene: TRBJ1-1
V gene: TRBV6-5
D gene: TRBD1
CDR3 protein: CASSYGTGDTEAFF
CDR3 DNA: TGTGCCAGCAGTTACGGGACAGGGGACACTGAAGCTTTCTTT

clone size: many
J gene: TRBJ2-4
V gene: TRBV20-1
D gene: TRBD1
CDR3 protein: CSARDRGQGPPSGVAKNIQYF
CDR3 DNA: TGCAGTGCTAGAGATAGGGGACAGGGCCCTCCTAGCGGAGTAGCCAAAAACATTCAGTACTTC

clone size: many
J gene: TRBJ1-3
V gene: TRBV20-1
D gene: TRBD1
CDR3 protein: CSAPDRSSGNTIYF
CDR3 DNA: TGCAGTGCTCCGGACAGGAGCTCTGGAAACACCATATATTTT

clone size: many
J gene: TRBJ2-2
V gene: TRBV6-2/TRBV6-3
D gene: TRBD2
CDR3 protein: CASKRGPGELFF
CDR3 DNA: TGTGCCAGTAAGCGGGGACCGGGGGAGCTGTTTTTT

clone size: many
J gene: TRBJ2-1
V gene: TRBV2
D gene: .
CDR3 protein: CASSDIDYNEQFF
CDR3 DNA: TGTGCCAGCAGTGATATCGACTACAATGAGCAGTTCTTC